This T cell receptor (beta chain) was recorded in a study of cytomegalovirus exposure and HLA in healthy donors. Overall study: T cells numbering about 179 million yielded roughly 120 million unique TCR beta sequences in an earlier analysis.

Study observations and caveats: Within an earlier analysis, most TCR beta V segments proved productive either about 87% or about 30% of the time. No immune exposure information besides CMV serostatus was available.

Primers included in the PCR were 60 Vbeta and 13 Jbeta primers. Clones were read by immunoSEQ multiplex PCR, and TCRdb kept only the in-frame ones, dropping some. Of 190,000 or so clones listed, about four fifths are singletons. On this clone itself: Its specificity is unknown.

The CDR3 covers 14 residues. The ends lost 2 bases at V and 4 bases at J; junction bases unmatched: 2. Germline-derived CDR1 and CDR2 are SGHDT and YYEEEE. The genes are TRBV5-6 and TRBJ2-2, with 7 bases fitting TRBD2. Sequenced input: PBMCs. This TCR was recovered from a girl aged 10 to 17 in good health and CMV-seropositive. CDR3 protein: CASSFREGTGELFF. The CDR3, as DNA: TGTGCCAGCAGCTTCAGGGAGGGCACCGGGGAGCTGTTTTTT.